What follows are 30 T cell receptor beta chains derived from one specimen sequenced in a study of blood T cell repertoires in COVID-19. Clones were sequenced by immunoSEQ multiplex PCR, and TCRdb holds only the in-frame ones, with some missing. The sample has just under 250,000 clones, roughly 90% seen once. Sample: PBMCs or T cells enriched from blood (not recorded which). These receptors were collected from a woman under 40 who had recovered from COVID-19.

This clone was seen only once. The chain couples TRBV4-3 to TRBJ1-1; D unresolved. V was pared by 0 bases and J by 10 bases, with 9 bases between. The germline V gene has CDR1 LGHNA and CDR2 YSLEER. This CDR3 region has 12 residues. The CDR3 reads CASSQERRRAFF. The CDR3 DNA reads TGCGCCAGCAGCCAAGAGAGGAGGAGAGCTTTCTTT.

In this sample, this clone turned up a few times. The chain uses TRBV7-9 and TRBJ1-5, with no clear D. Germline V gives CDR1 SEHNR, CDR2 FQNEAQ (reference sequence). V was trimmed by 8 bases and J by 3 bases, leaving 8 bases between them. This CDR3 region has 12 residues. CDR3 sequence: CASQQDNQPQHF. CDR3 coding DNA: TGTGCCAGCCAACAAGACAATCAGCCCCAGCATTTT. Based on the CDR3 plus reference TRBV7-9 and TRBJ1-5, the full variable domain is DTGVSQNPRHKITKRGQNVTFRCDPISEHNRLYWYRQTLGQGPEFLTYFQNEAQLEKSRLLSDRFSAERPKGSFSTLEIQRTEQGDSAMYLCASQQDNQPQHFGDGTRLSIL.

This sequence joins TRBV28 and TRBJ1-4; D might be TRBD1 (5 bases). The CDR3 is 16 amino acids. Germline values: CDR1 MDHEN, CDR2 SYDVKM. V was clipped by 3 bases and J by 8 bases, with 19 bases between them. The CDR3 nucleotides read TGTGCCAGCAGTTTCTCCGTAGGGGCCGGTCTGGAAAAACTGTTTTTT. It specifies CASSFSVGAGLEKLFF. Together with reference TRBV28 and TRBJ1-4, the CDR3 gives the full variable domain: DVKVTQSSRYLVKRTGEKVFLECVQDMDHENMFWYRQDPGLGLRLIYFSYDVKMKEKGDIPEGYSVSREKKERFSLILESASTNQTSMYLCASSFSVGAGLEKLFFGSGTQLSVL.

This clone was found many times. Here the CDR3 DNA reads TGTGCCTCCCGCCCTACTAGCGGGAGGGCTAACACCGGGGAGCTGTTTTTT. Its translation: CASRPTSGRANTGELFF. The chain carries TRBV10-3 and TRBJ2-2, with 13 bases that match TRBD2. Germline lookup yields CDR1 ENHRY and CDR2 SYGVKD. This CDR3 is 17 amino acids long. Unmatched junction bases numbered 11, after V lost 11 bases and J lost 2 bases.

The gene calls are TRBV11-1 and TRBJ2-3, with a weak D call TRBD2 (7 bases). The V gene lost 6 bases and the J gene lost 6 bases, with 19 bases spanning the gap. This CDR3 has 15 amino acids. Germline V gives CDR1 SGHAT, CDR2 FQDESV (reference sequence). In DNA form, the CDR3 reads TGTGCCAGCAGTAAGCTGAGGGGGGGTGGTGATACGCAGTATTTT. Encoded protein: CASSKLRGGGDTQYF. Full variable domain (outside the CDR3, taken from reference TRBV11-1 and TRBJ2-3): EAEVAQSPRYKITEKSQAVAFWCDPISGHATLYWYRQILGQGPELLVQFQDESVVDDSQLPKDRFSAERLKGVDSTLKIQPAELGDSAMYLCASSKLRGGGDTQYFGPGTRLTVL.

The V gene is TRBV5-1, the J gene TRBJ1-1; D is perhaps TRBD1 (5 bases). Between the trimmed V and J ends, which lost 0 bases and 5 bases, there was a span of 20 bases. Looked up from germline, CDR1 is SGHRS and CDR2 is YFSETQ. CDR3 length: 17 amino acids. The DNA for the CDR3 is TGCGCCAGCAGCTTGGACCTCCAGGGTTCGTACCCAACTGAAGCTTTCTTT. This translates into CASSLDLQGSYPTEAFF.

The V and J genes are TRBV5-4 and TRBJ1-4, with D hard to call. Trimming took off 4 bases at V and 3 bases at J, with 7 bases between the two ends. Looked up from germline, CDR1 is SGHNT and CDR2 is YYREEE (reference sequence). This CDR3 has 13 amino acids. The CDR3 region has the DNA TGTGCCAGCAGCCCTGGGCCTAATGAAAAACTGTTTTTT. Its protein product is CASSPGPNEKLFF.

The chain links TRBV7-2 to TRBJ1-2; D gene ambiguous. Germline V gene data show CDR1 as SGHTA and CDR2 as FQGNSA. The CDR3 spans 12 residues. Trimming left V 3 bases short and J 3 bases short, with 5 bases between. The CDR3 region is CASSFGDYGYTF. The CDR3 nucleotides read TGTGCCAGCAGCTTCGGTGACTATGGCTACACCTTC.

J is TRBJ1-2 and V is TRBV27, with 9 positions matching TRBD1. This CDR3 is 17 amino acids long. V shed 5 bases, J shed 1 base, and the junction held 11 bases outside the gene matches. Per the germline V gene, CDR1 is MNHEY and CDR2 is SMNVEV (reference sequence). The CDR3 DNA follows: TGTGCCAGCAGTCCGGACAGGGGACAACTAATTAACTATGGCTACACCTTC. Its translation is CASSPDRGQLINYGYTF.

The J gene is TRBJ2-5, the V gene TRBV28, with 11 bases matching TRBD1. The germline V gene has CDR1 MDHEN and CDR2 SYDVKM. This CDR3 spans 17 amino acids. The J segment lost 0 bases and the V segment lost 3 bases, leaving 6 bases of the junction unmatched. The CDR3 coding sequence is TGTGCCAGCAGTTTTGGGCGGGACAGGGGGTACCAAGAGACCCAGTACTTC. Protein: CASSFGRDRGYQETQYF.

V gene TRBV25-1 combines with J gene TRBJ1-2; 8 bases agree with TRBD1. V shed 4 bases and J 4 bases; nucleotides not matched to a gene: 14. The CDR3 is 17 amino acids. Germline CDR1 MGHDK, CDR2 SYGVNS. The CDR3 loop reads CASSGLGQGGFGYGYTF. CDR3 coding DNA: TGTGCCAGCAGTGGTCTAGGACAGGGTGGATTCGGCTATGGCTACACCTTC.

As concerns this clone: Other DNA sequences of this sample code for an identical CDR3. The V and J genes are TRBV11-2 and TRBJ1-1; 7 nucleotides line up with TRBD1. Looked up from germline, CDR1 is SGHAT and CDR2 is FQNNGV. The J segment lost 2 bases and the V segment lost 1 base, leaving 1 base of the junction unmatched. This CDR3 is 14 amino acids long. The CDR3 protein is CASSLGQGNTEAFF. The CDR3 DNA reads TGTGCCAGCAGCTTAGGACAGGGTAACACTGAAGCTTTCTTT.

This chain links TRBV30 with TRBJ1-2, with 7 nucleotides matching TRBD1. The CDR3 covers 13 residues. The germline gives CDR1 GTSNPN, CDR2 SVGIG (reference sequence). With 2 bases clipped from V and 4 bases from J, the junction kept 4 bases outside the gene matches. The DNA of the CDR3 is TGTGCCTGGAGTCTAGGGGGCCTCTATGGCTACACCTTC. As protein: CAWSLGGLYGYTF.

This chain joins TRBV7-2 and TRBJ2-5; D is possibly TRBD2 (6 bases). With 2 bases removed from V and 2 bases from J, the gap between germline ends came to 9 bases. This CDR3 spans 14 amino acids. The V gene's germline CDR1 is SGHTA and CDR2 FQGNSA. This chain's CDR3 is CASSLRGIQETQYF. CDR3 DNA: TGTGCCAGCAGCTTACGGGGGATTCAAGAGACCCAGTACTTC. Based on the CDR3 plus reference TRBV7-2 and TRBJ2-5, the full variable domain is GAGVSQSPSNKVTEKGKDVELRCDPISGHTALYWYRQSLGQGLEFLIYFQGNSAPDKSGLPSDRFSAERTGGSVSTLTIQRTQQEDSAVYLCASSLRGIQETQYFGPGTRLLVL.

The genes are TRBV9 and TRBJ2-6, with 7 nucleotides matching TRBD1. V was clipped by 4 bases and J by 2 bases; unmatched bases: 3. CDR3 length: 15 amino acids. The germline V gene has CDR1 SGDLS and CDR2 YYNGEE. In nucleotides, the CDR3 is TGTGCCAGCAGCTCTGACAGGGCTGGGGCCAACGTCCTGACTTTC. It translates to CASSSDRAGANVLTF.

The CDR3 sequence is CASSLMGTAKEKLFF. The DNA for the CDR3 is TGTGCCAGCAGTTTAATGGGGACAGCCAAGGAAAAACTGTTTTTT. The chain couples TRBV28 to TRBJ1-4, with 7 bases lining up with TRBD1. Per the germline V gene, CDR1 is MDHEN and CDR2 is SYDVKM. This CDR3 comprises 15 residues. Trimming took 2 bases from V and 8 from J; bases not matched to a gene: 8.

This clone was counted between two and nine times. J is TRBJ1-1 and V is TRBV7-9, with 9 nucleotides matching TRBD1. CDR3 length equals 16 residues. Unmatched junction bases numbered 10, after V lost 5 bases and J lost 3 bases. Per germline, CDR1 SEHNR and CDR2 FQNEAQ (reference sequence). CDR3 coding DNA: TGTGCCAGCAGCCTACTGTCGACAGGGGGAGACACTGAAGCTTTCTTT. Protein: CASSLLSTGGDTEAFF.

In DNA form, the CDR3 reads TGTGCCTGGAGCTCCGGGGATTATGGCTACACCTTC. This encodes CAWSSGDYGYTF. The chain couples TRBV30 to TRBJ1-2; D uncertain. Germline V lookup: CDR1 GTSNPN, CDR2 SVGIG (reference sequence). The CDR3 extends over 12 amino acids. V shed 3 bases and J shed 5 bases, with 10 bases lying between them.

This chain uses TRBV7-2 with TRBJ2-3, with 8 nucleotides matching TRBD2. The CDR3 sequence is 16 residues long. V trimming: 4 bases; J trimming: 0 bases; junction bases outside the gene matches: 6. Germline V gives CDR1 SGHTA, CDR2 FQGNSA. CDR3 DNA: TGTGCCAGCAGCTCTCGCGTAGCGGGAAGCACAGATACGCAGTATTTT. Translation: CASSSRVAGSTDTQYF.

Points on this clone: At one end, the junction sequence differs from germline, possibly due to a read error. The chain is built from TRBV28 and TRBJ2-1; a weak D match, TRBD2 (6 bases). This CDR3 is built from 14 residues. From germline, CDR1 is MDHEN and CDR2 SYDVKM. As DNA, the CDR3 is TGTGCCACCAGTTTACCGGGACTGGACAATGAGCAGTTCTTC. Protein: CATSLPGLDNEQFF.

This chain connects TRBV6-5 to TRBJ1-5, with TRBD1 as a possible D gene (5 bases). The CDR3 covers 13 residues. Trimming cost V 10 bases and J 6 bases, with 16 bases left between them. Germline CDR1 and CDR2: MNHEY and SVGAGI. The DNA of the CDR3 is TGTGCCACCTCGGAAGGGGCTAGTCAGCCCCAGCATTTT. Translation gives CATSEGASQPQHF.

The V gene is TRBV4-3, the J gene TRBJ2-2; 12 nucleotides agree with TRBD2. The germline CDR1 and CDR2 sequences are LGHNA and YSLEER. The CDR3 length is 18 residues. V shed 0 bases, J shed 6 bases, and the junction held 8 bases outside the gene matches. In DNA, the CDR3 is TGCGCCAGCAGCCAAGAGACTAGCGGGAGCCGCTTAGCCGGGGAGCTGTTTTTT. Protein sequence: CASSQETSGSRLAGELFF.

This chain connects TRBV29-1 to TRBJ1-2, with 9 bases identical to TRBD1. After removal of 0 bases from V and 7 bases from J, the junction contained 9 bases not matched to a gene. This CDR3 is 15 amino acids long. The germline V gene has CDR1 SQVTM and CDR2 ANQGSEA. The CDR3, as DNA: TGCAGCGTTGAAGATAGAGGGACAGGGATATCTGGCTACACCTTC. As protein: CSVEDRGTGISGYTF.

J is TRBJ1-2 and V is TRBV29-1; D not resolved. Germline V CDR1 and CDR2: SQVTM, ANQGSEA. The CDR3 is made up of 11 amino acids. The V gene lost 3 bases and the J gene lost 5 bases, with 7 bases spanning the gap. CDR3 protein: CSVESGYGYTF. For the CDR3, the DNA is TGCAGCGTTGAGTCAGGTTATGGCTACACCTTC.

This clone was seen more than once but under ten times. CDR3: CAIMKEGGDEQYF. The CDR3, as DNA: TGTGCCATCATGAAGGAAGGAGGGGACGAGCAGTACTTC. The V gene is TRBV10-3, the J gene TRBJ2-7; TRBD2 might be the D (6 bases). The length of the CDR3 is 13 residues. Germline V lookup: CDR1 ENHRY, CDR2 SYGVKD. Trimming took off 7 bases at V and 5 bases at J, with 15 bases between the two ends.

The gene calls are TRBV3-1 (or the pseudogene TRBV3-2) and TRBJ1-5; D remains ambiguous. V was clipped by 2 bases and J by 2 bases, with 7 bases between them. Germline V gene lookup returns CDR1 LGHDT and CDR2 YNNKEL (reference sequence). The CDR3 totals 14 residues. The CDR3 loop is CASSQYGGNQPQHF. In DNA, the CDR3 is TGTGCCAGCAGCCAATACGGGGGCAATCAGCCCCAGCATTTT.

The V and J genes are TRBV5-5 and TRBJ1-1, with 7 bases identical to TRBD1. Trimming removed 3 bases from V and 6 bases from J; junction bases left unmatched: 5. The CDR3 length is 13 residues. The germline V gene has CDR1 SGHKS and CDR2 YYEKEE (reference sequence). CDR3: CASSSGDSSEAFF. The DNA of the CDR3 is TGTGCCAGCAGCTCGGGGGACAGTTCTGAAGCTTTCTTT.

V gene TRBV6-5 combines with J gene TRBJ1-5; TRBD1 matches 9 bases. Trimming took 7 bases from V and 6 from J; bases not matched to a gene: 4. CDR1 and CDR2 from the germline V gene are MNHEY and SVGAGI. The CDR3 length is 13 residues. CDR3 nucleotide sequence: TGTGCCAGCATCGGGACAGGGAGTCAGCCCCAGCATTTT. Protein: CASIGTGSQPQHF.

The chain combines TRBV7-9 with TRBJ1-2, with 9 nucleotides matching TRBD1. This CDR3 has 15 residues. The V segment lost 4 bases and the J segment 3 bases; nucleotides outside the gene matches: 6. Germline CDR1 reads SEHNR; CDR2 reads FQNEAQ (reference sequence). CDR3 nucleotide sequence: TGTGCCAGCAGCTCGACAGGGGGATCCTACTATGGCTACACCTTC. Its protein product is CASSSTGGSYYGYTF.

In its sample, this clone was seen a few times. The chain employs TRBV9 and TRBJ2-1; TRBD2 matches 12 bases. J gave up 7 bases and V 4 bases, and 6 bases lay outside the gene matches. The CDR3 contains 15 residues. Germline loops: CDR1 SGDLS, CDR2 YYNGEE. The CDR3 nucleotides are TGTGCCAGCAGCCGGACTAGCGGGACCCAAAATGAGCAGTTCTTC. Residues: CASSRTSGTQNEQFF.